This T cell receptor (beta chain) was sequenced during a study of blood T cell repertoires in COVID-19 (TCRdb year 2020). About the study as a whole: Samples covering the acute and convalescent phases of COVID-19 were provided by collaborators in the United States, Italy and Spain. The material from the prospective study consisted of cDNA or gDNA derived from T cells, B-cell-depleted T cells, or PBMCs. Subjects who had been exposed to COVID-19, were actively infected with it, or had recovered from it provided the deeply sampled blood TCRbeta repertoires that made up the dataset. The repertoires were made available in a free public database intended to serve as a resource for research on the immune response to SARS-CoV-2. Samples came from the ongoing ImmuneRACE study (first 160 participants) plus 1,254 subjects from 6 global collaborators. Sample metadata almost always included a de-identified subject ID, COVID-19 status, age in years and sex. Where available, HLA class I and class II types were obtained from metadata supplied by the sample provider rather than from assay-based typing. General conclusions and limits of the study: The amount of clinical and demographic metadata varied by source and participant and was provided uncurated.

As concerns this clone: Its antigen remains undetermined. Per-base quality was not reported, and no clone a single base away is much larger than it.

The CDR3 measures 15 amino acids from cysteine to phenylalanine. Only the CDR3 part of the read is kept: 45 bases, read in frame from the first base. Sequences MDHEN (CDR1) and SYDVKM (CDR2) are obtained from the germline V gene. V and J are truncated by 10 bases and 3 bases respectively, leaving an intervening sequence of 18 bases. Collaborating institutions collected whole blood in K2EDTA tubes following their own protocols. Collaborator samples were shipped for TCRbeta analysis as frozen whole blood, isolated PBMCs, or DNA extracted from either sample type. The immunoSEQ Assay, a bias-controlled multiplex PCR, was used to amplify TCRbeta CDR3 regions from genomic DNA. The original methods were these. The number of nucleated cells in each sample was estimated by amplification of reference gene primers within the assay. Sequence reads were collapsed and filtered to measure the absolute abundance of every unique TCRbeta CDR3 rearrangement. For each sample, productive Simpson clonality was calculated as the square root of Simpson's diversity index over productive rearrangements. TCRdb mirrors the immuneACCESS table, restricted to in-frame sequences. Some clones are absent from its copies; in checked studies, under half trace to an unresolved V gene, and the reason for the others is unknown. The V and J calls and clone size were taken over from that table, and D and trimming were inferred from the DNA. This sample gives 200,000 to 300,000 clones in total; roughly 84% of them show up just once. The ten biggest clones cover around 4% of the sample.

This TCR was sampled from a man aged 60 to 69 with acute or convalescent COVID-19. The V gene is TRBV28 and the J gene is TRBJ2-2; matching of 5 bases hints at TRBD2 as the D gene. Sequenced: peripheral blood. The CDR3 region: CAIPGLPGDTGELFF. The DNA is as follows: TGTGCCATACCAGGACTCCCAGGTGACACCGGGGAGCTGTTTTTT.